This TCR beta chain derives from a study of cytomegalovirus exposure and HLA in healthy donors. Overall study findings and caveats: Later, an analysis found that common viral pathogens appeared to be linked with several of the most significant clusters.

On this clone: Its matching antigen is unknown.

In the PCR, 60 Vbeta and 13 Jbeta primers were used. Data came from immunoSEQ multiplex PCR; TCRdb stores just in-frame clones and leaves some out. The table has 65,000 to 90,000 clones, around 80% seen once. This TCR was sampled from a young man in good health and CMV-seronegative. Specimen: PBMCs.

CDR3 loop: CAIKNDSPNSPLHF. The CDR3 bases are TGTGCCATCAAGAATGACAGCCCTAATTCACCCCTCCACTTT. This chain connects TRBV10-3 to TRBJ1-6, with D possibly being TRBD1 (5 bases). The V end lost 7 bases, the J end lost 6 bases, and 13 bases lay between the germline ends. The CDR3 loop spans 14 amino acids. Germline values: CDR1 ENHRY, CDR2 SYGVKD.